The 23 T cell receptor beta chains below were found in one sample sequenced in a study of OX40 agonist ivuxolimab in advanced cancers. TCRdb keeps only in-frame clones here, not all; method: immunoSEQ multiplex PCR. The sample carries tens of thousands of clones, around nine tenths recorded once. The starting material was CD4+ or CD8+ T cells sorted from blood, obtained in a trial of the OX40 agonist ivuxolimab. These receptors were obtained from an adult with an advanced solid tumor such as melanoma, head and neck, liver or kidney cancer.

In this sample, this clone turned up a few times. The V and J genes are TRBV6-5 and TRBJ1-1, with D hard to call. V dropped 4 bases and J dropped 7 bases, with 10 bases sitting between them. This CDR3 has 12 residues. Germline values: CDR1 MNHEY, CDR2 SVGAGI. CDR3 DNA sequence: TGTGCCAGCAGTTTCCGACTGGGTGAAGCTTTCTTT. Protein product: CASSFRLGEAFF.

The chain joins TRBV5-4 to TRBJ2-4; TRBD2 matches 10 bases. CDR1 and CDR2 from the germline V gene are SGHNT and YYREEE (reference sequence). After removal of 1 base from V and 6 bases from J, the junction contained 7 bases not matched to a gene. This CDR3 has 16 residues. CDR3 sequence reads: CASSLRLAGVTNIQYF. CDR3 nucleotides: TGTGCCAGCAGCTTGAGGCTAGCGGGAGTAACAAACATTCAGTACTTC.

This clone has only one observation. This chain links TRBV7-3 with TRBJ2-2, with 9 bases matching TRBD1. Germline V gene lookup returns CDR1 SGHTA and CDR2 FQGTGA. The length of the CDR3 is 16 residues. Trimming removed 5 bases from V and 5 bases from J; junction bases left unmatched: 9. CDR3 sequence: CASSPGTGFGTGELFF. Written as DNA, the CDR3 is TGTGCCAGCAGCCCCGGGACAGGGTTCGGGACCGGGGAGCTGTTTTTT. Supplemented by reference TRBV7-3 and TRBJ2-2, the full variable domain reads GAGVSQTPSNKVTEKGKYVELRCDPISGHTALYWYRQSLGQGPEFLIYFQGTGAADDSGLPNDRFFAVRPEGSVSTLKIQRTERGDSAVYLCASSPGTGFGTGELFFGEGSRLTVL.

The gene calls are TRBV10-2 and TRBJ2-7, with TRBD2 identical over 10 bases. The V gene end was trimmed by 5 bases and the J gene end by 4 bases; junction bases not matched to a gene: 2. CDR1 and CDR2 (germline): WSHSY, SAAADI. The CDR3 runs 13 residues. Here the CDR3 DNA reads TGCGCCAGCAGTCTAGCGGGAGCTTACGAGCAGTACTTC. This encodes CASSLAGAYEQYF.

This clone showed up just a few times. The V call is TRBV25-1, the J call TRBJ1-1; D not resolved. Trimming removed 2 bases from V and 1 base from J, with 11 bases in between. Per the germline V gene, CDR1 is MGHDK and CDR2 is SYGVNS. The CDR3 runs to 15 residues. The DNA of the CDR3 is TGTGCCAGCAGTGAACGTAGGAATCAGAACACTGAAGCTTTCTTT. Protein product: CASSERRNQNTEAFF.

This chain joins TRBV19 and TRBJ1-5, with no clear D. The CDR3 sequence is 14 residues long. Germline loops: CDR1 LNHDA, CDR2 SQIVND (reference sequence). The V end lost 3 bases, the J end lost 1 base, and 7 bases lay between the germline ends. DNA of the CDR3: TGTGCCAGTAGTATGATGGGGAGCAATCAGCCCCAGCATTTT. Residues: CASSMMGSNQPQHF. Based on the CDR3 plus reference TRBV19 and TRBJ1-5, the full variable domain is DGGITQSPKYLFRKEGQNVTLSCEQNLNHDAMYWYRQDPGQGLRLIYYSQIVNDFQKGDIAEGYSVSREKKESFPLTVTSAQKNPTAFYLCASSMMGSNQPQHFGDGTRLSIL.

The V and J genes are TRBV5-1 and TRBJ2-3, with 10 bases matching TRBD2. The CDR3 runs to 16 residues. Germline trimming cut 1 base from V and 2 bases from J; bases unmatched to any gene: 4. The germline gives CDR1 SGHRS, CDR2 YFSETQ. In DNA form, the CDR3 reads TGCGCCAGCAGCTTGATCCTAGCGGGGGTCACAGATACGCAGTATTTT. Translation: CASSLILAGVTDTQYF.

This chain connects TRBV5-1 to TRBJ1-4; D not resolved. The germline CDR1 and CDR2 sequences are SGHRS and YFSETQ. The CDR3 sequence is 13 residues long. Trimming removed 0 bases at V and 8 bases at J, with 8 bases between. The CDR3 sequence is CASSLEPAEKLFF. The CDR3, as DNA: TGCGCCAGCAGCTTGGAACCGGCGGAAAAACTGTTTTTT.

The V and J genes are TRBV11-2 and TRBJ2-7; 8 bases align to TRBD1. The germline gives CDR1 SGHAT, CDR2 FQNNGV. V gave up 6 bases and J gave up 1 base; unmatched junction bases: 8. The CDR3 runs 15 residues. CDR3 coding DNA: TGTGCCAGCAGAACCGACAGGGGTATTTCCTACGAGCAGTACTTC. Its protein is CASRTDRGISYEQYF. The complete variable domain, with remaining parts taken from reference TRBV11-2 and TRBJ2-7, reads EAGVAQSPRYKIIEKRQSVAFWCNPISGHATLYWYQQILGQGPKLLIQFQNNGVVDDSQLPKDRFSAERLKGVDSTLKIQPAKLEDSAVYLCASRTDRGISYEQYFGPGTRLTVT.

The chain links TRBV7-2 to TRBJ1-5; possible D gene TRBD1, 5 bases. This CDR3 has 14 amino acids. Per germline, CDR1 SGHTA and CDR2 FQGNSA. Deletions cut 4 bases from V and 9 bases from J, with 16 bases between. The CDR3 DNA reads TGTGCCAGCAGCTCCAGTCAGGCAGGGAGGCCCCAGCATTTT. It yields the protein CASSSSQAGRPQHF.

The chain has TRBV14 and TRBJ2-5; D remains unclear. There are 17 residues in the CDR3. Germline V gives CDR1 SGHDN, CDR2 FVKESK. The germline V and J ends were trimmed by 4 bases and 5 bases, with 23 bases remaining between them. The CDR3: CASSPVIGRTFGETQYF. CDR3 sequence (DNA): TGTGCCAGCAGCCCTGTAATCGGACGGACCTTTGGGGAGACCCAGTACTTC.

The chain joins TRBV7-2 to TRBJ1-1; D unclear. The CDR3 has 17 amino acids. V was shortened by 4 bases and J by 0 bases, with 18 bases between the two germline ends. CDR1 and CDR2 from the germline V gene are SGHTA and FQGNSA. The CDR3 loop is CASSSSWGGSMNTEAFF. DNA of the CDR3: TGTGCCAGCAGCTCGTCTTGGGGAGGTTCAATGAACACTGAAGCTTTCTTT.

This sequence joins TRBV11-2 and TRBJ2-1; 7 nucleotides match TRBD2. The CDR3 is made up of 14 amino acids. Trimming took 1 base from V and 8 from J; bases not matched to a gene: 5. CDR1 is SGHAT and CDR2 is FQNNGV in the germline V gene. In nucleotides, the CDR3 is TGTGCCAGCAGCTTAGTCGCGGGAGTTTATGAGCAGTTCTTC. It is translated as CASSLVAGVYEQFF.

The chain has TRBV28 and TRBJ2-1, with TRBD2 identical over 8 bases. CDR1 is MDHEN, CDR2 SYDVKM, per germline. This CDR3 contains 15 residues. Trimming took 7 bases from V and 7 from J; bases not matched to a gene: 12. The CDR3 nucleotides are TGTGCCAGCAACCCAAGCCTAGCGGGCAGAAATGAGCAGTTCTTC. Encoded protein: CASNPSLAGRNEQFF.

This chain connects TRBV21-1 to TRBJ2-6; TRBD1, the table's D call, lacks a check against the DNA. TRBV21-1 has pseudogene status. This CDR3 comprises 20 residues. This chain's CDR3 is CASLDVDKRQGNSGANVLTF. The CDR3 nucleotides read TGTGCCAGCCTGGACGTCGACAAAAGACAGGGGAACTCTGGGGCCAACGTCCTGACTTTC.

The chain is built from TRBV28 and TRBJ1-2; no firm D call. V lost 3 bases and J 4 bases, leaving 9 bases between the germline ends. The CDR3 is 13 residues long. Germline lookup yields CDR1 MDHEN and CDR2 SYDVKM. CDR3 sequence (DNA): TGTGCCAGCAGTTTGGGTAGTCCCTATGGCTACACCTTC. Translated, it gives CASSLGSPYGYTF.

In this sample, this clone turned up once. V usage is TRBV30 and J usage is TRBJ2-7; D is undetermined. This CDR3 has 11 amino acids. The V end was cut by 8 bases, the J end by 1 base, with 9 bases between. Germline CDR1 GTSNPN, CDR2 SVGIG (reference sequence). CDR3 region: CAHQESYEQYF. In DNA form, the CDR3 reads TGTGCCCACCAGGAATCCTACGAGCAGTACTTC.

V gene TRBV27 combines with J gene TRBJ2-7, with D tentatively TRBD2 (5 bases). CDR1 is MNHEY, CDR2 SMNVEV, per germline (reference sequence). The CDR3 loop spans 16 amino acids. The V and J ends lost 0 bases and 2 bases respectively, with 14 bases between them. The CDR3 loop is CASSLSPTGGPYEQYF. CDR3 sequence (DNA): TGTGCCAGCAGTTTATCTCCCACCGGAGGACCCTACGAGCAGTACTTC.

This CDR3 reads CASSRAYGQGQQYF. CDR3 in DNA: TGTGCCAGCAGTAGAGCTTACGGACAGGGACAGCAGTACTTC. The chain is built from TRBV28 and TRBJ2-7; 8 bases align to TRBD1. V lost 5 bases to trimming and J lost 8 bases; unmatched junction nucleotides: 11. Per germline, CDR1 MDHEN and CDR2 SYDVKM. CDR3 length: 14 residues.

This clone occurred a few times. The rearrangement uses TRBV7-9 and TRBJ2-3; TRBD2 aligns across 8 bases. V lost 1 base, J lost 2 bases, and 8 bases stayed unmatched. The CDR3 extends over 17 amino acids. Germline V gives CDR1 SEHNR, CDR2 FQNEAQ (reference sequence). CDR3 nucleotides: TGTGCCAGCAGCTTAGATCTACCGGGGGGGGCCACAGATACGCAGTATTTT. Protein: CASSLDLPGGATDTQYF.

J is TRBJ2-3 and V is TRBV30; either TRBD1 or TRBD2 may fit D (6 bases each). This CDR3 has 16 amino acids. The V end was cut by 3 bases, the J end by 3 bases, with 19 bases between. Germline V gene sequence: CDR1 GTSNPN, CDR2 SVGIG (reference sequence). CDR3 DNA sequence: TGTGCCTGGAGCTCCGAAGGGGGGTGGACGACAGATACGCAGTATTTT. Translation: CAWSSEGGWTTDTQYF.

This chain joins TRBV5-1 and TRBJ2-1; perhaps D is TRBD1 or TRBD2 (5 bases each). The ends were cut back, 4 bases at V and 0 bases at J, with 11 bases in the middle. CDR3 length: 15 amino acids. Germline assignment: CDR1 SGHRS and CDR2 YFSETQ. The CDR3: CASSVGPGSYNEQFF. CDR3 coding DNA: TGCGCCAGCAGCGTGGGACCCGGCTCCTACAATGAGCAGTTCTTC.

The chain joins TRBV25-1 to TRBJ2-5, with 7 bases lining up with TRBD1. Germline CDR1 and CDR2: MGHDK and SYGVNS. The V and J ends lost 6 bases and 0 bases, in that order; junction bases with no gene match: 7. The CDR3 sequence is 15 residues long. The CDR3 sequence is CASSAGTAYQETQYF. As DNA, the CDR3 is TGTGCCAGCAGCGCCGGGACAGCGTACCAAGAGACCCAGTACTTC. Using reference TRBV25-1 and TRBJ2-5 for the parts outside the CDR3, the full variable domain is EADIYQTPRYLVIGTGKKITLECSQTMGHDKMYWYQQDPGMELHLIHYSYGVNSTEKGDLSSESTVSRIRTEHFPLTLESARPSHTSQYLCASSAGTAYQETQYFGPGTRLLVL.